The 26 T cell receptor beta chains listed next were all sequenced from one sample in a study of T-cell memory formation after mild COVID-19 (dated by TCRdb to about 2021). Library construction relied on 5' RACE. Sequencing was performed on an Illumina NovaSeq 6000. Clones were called with MiXCR by TCRdb after fastp trimmed the public reads at Q25, and only in-frame beta chains were retained. Here each entry gathers all rows of one CDR3 protein and keeps the most common genes and DNA. This sample gives 450,000 or so distinct CDR3 sequences in total; 20% to 30% of them show up just once. The ten largest account for approximately 13% of the sample. The sample was PBMCs or a T cell subset sorted from them (not recorded which). The receptor set was obtained from an adult woman who had mild COVID-19 (a few samples of this study predate the infection). The sample titles of this study are shuffled in the database, so cell type and time point are left out; the donor was told from shared clones.

This chain uses TRBV5-1 with TRBJ2-3; D might be TRBD1 or TRBD2, each matching 5 bases. Trimming took 0 bases from V and 4 from J, leaving 9 bases between them. The germline CDR1 and CDR2 sequences are SGHRS and YFSETQ. The CDR3 totals 14 residues. The CDR3 spells CASSLVGVADTQYF. The DNA for the CDR3 is TGCGCCAGCAGCTTGGTGGGGGTAGCAGATACGCAGTATTTT.

The rearrangement joins TRBV24-1 to TRBJ2-1; TRBD2 aligns across 13 bases. The CDR3 runs 14 residues. The germline V gene encodes CDR1 KGHDR and CDR2 SFDVKD. Trimming at V came to 9 bases and at J to 6 bases, leaving 4 bases not matched to a gene. For the CDR3, the DNA is TGTGCCACCGCAACTAGCGGGAGGGCCAATGAGCAGTTCTTC. It yields the protein CATATSGRANEQFF.

The chain employs TRBV13 and TRBJ2-7; D is possibly TRBD2 (5 bases). V lost 5 bases and J lost 4, with 18 bases in between. The CDR3 consists of 15 residues. The germline V gene has CDR1 PRHDT and CDR2 FYEKMQ (reference sequence). CDR3 amino acids: CASSARREEVYEQYF. As DNA, the CDR3 is TGTGCCAGCAGCGCGCGCCGGGAAGAAGTGTACGAGCAGTACTTC.

V is TRBV6-1 and J is TRBJ2-7; D is perhaps TRBD1 (6 bases). The V end lost 10 bases, the J end lost 4 bases, and 14 bases lay between the germline ends. From germline, CDR1 is MNHNS and CDR2 SASEGT. This CDR3 has 12 amino acids. The CDR3 loop reads CATTTGWYEQYF. The CDR3 bases are TGTGCCACCACGACAGGCTGGTACGAGCAGTACTTC.

This clonotype was observed a handful of times. This sequence joins TRBV24-1 and TRBJ2-1; D ambiguous. Germline-derived CDR1 and CDR2 are KGHDR and SFDVKD. Deletions cut 2 bases from V and 2 bases from J, with 12 bases between. There are 16 residues in the CDR3. As DNA, the CDR3 is TGTGCCACCAGTGATTCGGGCAGATCAGCCTACAATGAGCAGTTCTTC. Amino acids: CATSDSGRSAYNEQFF.

The CDR3 DNA sequence: TGTGCCACCAGTGACCGCACAGGGCCTGGGGCCAACGTCCTGACTTTC. Translated: CATSDRTGPGANVLTF. The chain recombines TRBV24-1 with TRBJ2-6, with D perhaps TRBD1 (6 bases). V was cut by 4 bases and J by 2 bases, with 11 bases left in between. Germline lookup yields CDR1 KGHDR and CDR2 SFDVKD. There are 16 residues in the CDR3.

V is TRBV13 and J is TRBJ1-1; possibly TRBD1 for D (5 bases). The V gene's germline CDR1 is PRHDT and CDR2 FYEKMQ (reference sequence). The length of the CDR3 is 13 residues. V lost 2 bases to trimming and J lost 7 bases, with 11 bases between them. CDR3 residues: CASSLWGKNEAFF. CDR3 DNA sequence: TGTGCCAGCAGCTTATGGGGGAAAAATGAAGCTTTCTTT.

The V and J genes are TRBV7-2 and TRBJ1-5, with D hard to call. Trimming stripped 6 bases from V and 11 bases from J, with 14 bases between. The CDR3 is made up of 12 amino acids. CDR1 and CDR2 from the germline V gene are SGHTA and FQGNSA. CDR3 in amino acids: CASSSRRGAQHF. CDR3 coding DNA: TGTGCCAGCAGTTCTCGGCGGGGAGCCCAGCATTTT.

This chain connects TRBV5-5 to TRBJ2-5; no clear D gene. The CDR3 contains 13 residues. Trimming removed 2 bases at V and 4 bases at J, with 9 bases between. From germline, CDR1 is SGHKS and CDR2 YYEKEE (reference sequence). The CDR3 sequence: CASSFLAVETQYF. CDR3 in DNA: TGTGCCAGCAGCTTCCTTGCGGTAGAGACCCAGTACTTC.

This chain joins TRBV24-1 and TRBJ2-7; 7 nucleotides match TRBD1. Per germline, CDR1 KGHDR and CDR2 SFDVKD. The CDR3 contains 14 residues. The junction had 4 bases not matched to a gene; V was cut back by 0 bases and J by 6 bases. The CDR3 DNA follows: TGTGCCACCAGTGATTTGTCAGGGGGTGGCGAGCAGTACTTC. Its translation is CATSDLSGGGEQYF.

This clonotype was counted a few times. The chain combines TRBV7-8 with TRBJ2-3; 9 bases map to TRBD2. V trimming: 5 bases; J trimming: 7 bases; junction bases outside the gene matches: 13. The CDR3 covers 16 residues. Germline V gene sequence: CDR1 SGHVS, CDR2 FQNEAQ. CDR3 DNA: TGTGCCAGCAGCCCCCGAGGTTTAGCGGGAGCCAATACGCAGTATTTT. The encoded protein is CASSPRGLAGANTQYF.

This clonotype has just a few counts. The chain recombines TRBV24-1 with TRBJ2-3; no reliable D call. This CDR3 spans 15 amino acids. Germline lookup yields CDR1 KGHDR and CDR2 SFDVKD. V shed 5 bases and J shed 2 bases, with 13 bases lying between them. The CDR3 DNA follows: TGTGCCACCAGTGGTCCAAACTACATCACAGATACGCAGTATTTT. Translated, it gives CATSGPNYITDTQYF.

This chain connects TRBV11-2 to TRBJ2-7; a possible D gene is TRBD1 (6 bases). V was clipped by 7 bases and J by 4 bases, with 14 bases between them. Germline V gene lookup returns CDR1 SGHAT and CDR2 FQNNGV. The CDR3 spans 13 residues. CDR3 amino acids: CASTRTEQYEQYF. CDR3 nucleotide sequence: TGTGCCAGCACTCGGACAGAACAATACGAGCAGTACTTC.

V and J are TRBV20-1 and TRBJ2-1; 9 bases are a match to TRBD2. Germline V CDR1 and CDR2: DFQATT, SNEGSKA (reference sequence). Losses at the gene ends were 5 bases for V and 9 bases for J; bases not matched to a gene: 14. The CDR3 consists of 15 residues. The CDR3 coding sequence is TGCAGTGCTGAAACAATAGCGGGAGTCCTTCGTGAGCAGTTCTTC. Amino acids: CSAETIAGVLREQFF.

This sequence joins TRBV5-1 and TRBJ2-7; unclear D gene. The CDR3 runs to 12 residues. Between the trimmed V and J ends, which lost 7 bases and 3 bases, there was a span of 11 bases. CDR1 is SGHRS, CDR2 YFSETQ, per germline. The CDR3 coding sequence is TGCGCCAGCGGTCAGTCGAGCTACGAGCAGTACTTC. Translation: CASGQSSYEQYF.

The gene calls are TRBV7-9 and TRBJ2-7, with D possibly called TRBD1 or TRBD2 (5 bases each). Germline loops: CDR1 SEHNR, CDR2 FQNEAQ (reference sequence). The CDR3 has 18 residues. Deletions cut 4 bases from V and 2 bases from J, with 24 bases between. The CDR3 nucleotides read TGTGCCAGCAGCTCCCGTAAGACCGACAGCGGATTGACCTACGAGCAGTACTTC. It yields the protein CASSSRKTDSGLTYEQYF.

The chain employs TRBV5-4 and TRBJ2-1; TRBD1 matches at 7 bases. J gave up 4 bases and V 4 bases, and 8 bases lay outside the gene matches. Germline CDR1 reads SGHNT; CDR2 reads YYREEE (reference sequence). There are 15 residues in the CDR3. The DNA of the CDR3 is TGTGCCAGCAGCGTACAGGGGACCAGGTACAATGAGCAGTTCTTC. It is translated as CASSVQGTRYNEQFF.

This clonotype was seen only a few times. The chain has TRBV4-1 and TRBJ1-1; TRBD1 matches 10 bases. The CDR3 length is 17 residues. Germline V lookup: CDR1 MGHRA, CDR2 YSYEKL. The V gene end was trimmed by 5 bases and the J gene end by 2 bases; junction bases not matched to a gene: 11. In DNA, the CDR3 is TGCGCCAGCAGCGCGCAAGGGACAGGGGAGGGTAACACTGAAGCTTTCTTT. It is translated as CASSAQGTGEGNTEAFF.

The chain links TRBV11-2 to TRBJ2-1; D is possibly TRBD2 (5 bases). CDR1 and CDR2 from the germline V gene are SGHAT and FQNNGV. Trimming pared 4 bases from V and 2 bases from J, leaving 18 bases between. This CDR3 contains 17 residues. The CDR3 nucleotides are TGTGCCAGCAGCTCCCTGAGGAGGCGTTCAACCTACAATGAGCAGTTCTTC. Its translation is CASSSLRRRSTYNEQFF.

This clonotype came up once. J is TRBJ1-1 and V is TRBV12-3 or TRBV12-4, with D tentatively TRBD1 (5 bases). The CDR3 sequence is 14 residues long. V was pared by 8 bases and J by 1 base, with 14 bases between. The CDR3 loop is CASAIRDGNTEAFF. CDR3 in DNA: TGTGCCAGCGCTATCAGGGACGGGAACACTGAAGCTTTCTTT.

The chain has TRBV7-9 and TRBJ2-5; D is perhaps TRBD1 (5 bases). Trimming removed 1 base from V and 1 base from J, with 13 bases in between. This CDR3 region has 16 residues. Germline CDR1 is SEHNR and CDR2 is FQNEAQ (reference sequence). DNA of the CDR3: TGTGCCAGCAGCTTAGTTGCCAGGGCCGGCCAAGAGACCCAGTACTTC. It is translated as CASSLVARAGQETQYF.

Only a few counts were recorded for this clonotype. The chain uses TRBV7-2 and TRBJ2-1; TRBD1 matches 7 bases. CDR3 length: 14 residues. Germline CDR1 SGHTA, CDR2 FQGNSA. The junction had 11 bases not matched to a gene; V was cut back by 5 bases and J by 10 bases. CDR3 sequence: CASSLGSGQREQFF. CDR3 nucleotide sequence: TGTGCCAGCAGCCTAGGGTCGGGACAGAGAGAGCAGTTCTTC.

This clonotype has only a few counts. CDR3 sequence (DNA): TGCGCCAGCAGCCCCCTCAGACCCGGGACACCCAACACCGGGGAGCTGTTTTTT. Its translation is CASSPLRPGTPNTGELFF. The chain combines TRBV5-1 with TRBJ2-2; perhaps TRBD1 as D (6 bases). Germline V gives CDR1 SGHRS, CDR2 YFSETQ. V was shortened by 4 bases and J by 2 bases, with 21 bases between the two germline ends. The CDR3 is 18 amino acids.

The table lists this clonotype with a count of one. The gene calls are TRBV6-5 and TRBJ2-7; 7 bases agree with TRBD1. The germline V gene has CDR1 MNHEY and CDR2 SVGAGI. The CDR3 contains 15 residues. The ends lost 2 bases at V and 1 base at J; junction bases unmatched: 5. Written as DNA, the CDR3 is TGTGCCAGCAGTTACGACCGGGACAGATCCTACGAGCAGTACTTC. It specifies CASSYDRDRSYEQYF.

This clonotype was seen just once. The rearrangement uses TRBV5-8 and TRBJ2-5; 10 nucleotides agree with TRBD1. Trimming at V came to 4 bases and at J to 12 bases, leaving 3 bases not matched to a gene. The CDR3 is 11 residues long. Per germline, CDR1 SGHTS and CDR2 YDEGEE. This CDR3 reads CASSEDRGEYF. The DNA for the CDR3 is TGTGCCAGCAGCGAGGACAGGGGGGAGTACTTC.

This clonotype occurred a few times. The V gene is TRBV20-1, the J gene TRBJ2-7; D is unclear. Germline assignment: CDR1 DFQATT and CDR2 SNEGSKA (reference sequence). The V and J ends lost 2 bases and 6 bases respectively, with 8 bases between them. The CDR3 loop spans 11 amino acids. The CDR3 here is CSARPRSEQYF. The CDR3 DNA reads TGCAGTGCTAGACCCAGAAGCGAGCAGTACTTC.